These 2 T cell receptor beta chains share one sample of origin, sequenced in a study of blood T cell repertoires in COVID-19. The assay was immunoSEQ multiplex PCR, and TCRdb's table has in-frame clones only and misses some. Of more than 150,000 clones listed, about four fifths are singletons. The sample was peripheral blood. The source of these receptors is a man in his 60s with acute or convalescent COVID-19.

This chain uses TRBV6-1 with TRBJ2-5; no clear D gene. From germline, CDR1 is MNHNS and CDR2 SASEGT. The V end lost 0 bases, the J end lost 13 bases, and 18 bases lay between the germline ends. The CDR3 is 14 residues long. CDR3 region: CASSEAGYTRTGYF. The DNA of the CDR3 is TGTGCCAGCAGTGAAGCCGGATATACTCGAACGGGGTACTTC.

The V gene is TRBV29-1, the J gene TRBJ2-1; TRBD1 matches at 7 bases. In germline, CDR1 is SQVTM, CDR2 ANQGSEA. The CDR3 is made up of 14 amino acids. Trimming cost V 5 bases and J 2 bases; bases outside gene matches: 6. CDR3 nucleotides: TGCAGCGTTCAGACAGGGTTGACCTACAATGAGCAGTTCTTC. Its translation: CSVQTGLTYNEQFF.